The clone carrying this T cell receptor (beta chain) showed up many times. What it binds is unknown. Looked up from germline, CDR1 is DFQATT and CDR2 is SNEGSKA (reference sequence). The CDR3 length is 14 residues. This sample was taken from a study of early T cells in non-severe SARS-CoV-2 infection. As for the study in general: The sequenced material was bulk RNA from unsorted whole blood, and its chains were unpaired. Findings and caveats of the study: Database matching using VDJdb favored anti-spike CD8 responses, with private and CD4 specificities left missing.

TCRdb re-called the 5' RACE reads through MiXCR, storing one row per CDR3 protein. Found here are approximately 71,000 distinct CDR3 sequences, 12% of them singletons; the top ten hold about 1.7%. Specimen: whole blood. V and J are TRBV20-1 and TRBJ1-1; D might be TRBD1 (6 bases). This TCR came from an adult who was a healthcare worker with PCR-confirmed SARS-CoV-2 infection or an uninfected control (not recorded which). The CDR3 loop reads CSAVERKRGPGAFF. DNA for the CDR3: TGCAGCGCCGTGGAAAGGAAGCGGGGGCCCGGGGCTTTCTTT.